This T cell receptor beta chain was profiled in a study of cytomegalovirus exposure and HLA in healthy donors. Looked up from germline, CDR1 is MNHNY and CDR2 is SVGAGI (reference sequence). The CDR3 runs to 16 residues. V lost 2 bases and J lost 6; bases outside the gene matches: 9. PCR employed 60 Vbeta and 13 Jbeta primers. Libraries were prepared by immunoSEQ multiplex PCR; TCRdb keeps only in-frame clonotypes and omits some of them. Among 95,000 to 150,000 clones listed, roughly three quarters were seen once. The chain joins TRBV6-6 to TRBJ1-1, with TRBD1 identical over 10 bases. The sequenced material came from PBMCs. The source of this sequence is a man younger than 40 in good health and CMV-seropositive. CDR3 loop: CASSYPSGTGAPEAFF. CDR3 bases: TGTGCCAGCAGTTACCCGTCCGGGACAGGGGCTCCTGAAGCTTTCTTT.